The TCR beta chain under discussion was sequenced for a study of T cell responses to AZD1222 COVID-19 vaccine. Assay: immunoSEQ multiplex PCR; the TCRdb copy retains only in-frame clones and omits some. Among around 130,000 clones listed, 93% were seen once. The germline CDR1 and CDR2 sequences are MGHRA and YSYEKL. J lost 5 bases, V lost 1 base, and 3 bases had no gene match. This CDR3 contains 14 residues. This TCR came from an adult in good health. The chain is built from TRBV4-1 and TRBJ2-7; TRBD2 agrees at 9 bases. Sample: peripheral blood, taken on day 0 of AZD1222 vaccination. The CDR3 nucleotides are TGCGCCAGCAGCCAAGTAGCGGGAGTTGACGAGCAGTACTTC. It codes for CASSQVAGVDEQYF.